The clone carrying this T cell receptor (beta chain) appeared a few times. Its antigen is as yet unknown. These data are taken from a study of response to subunit inactivated influenza vaccine. The study's findings and limits: Seasonal influenza vaccination, on each occasion, was suggested by the authors to recruit few new T cells.

TCRdb processed the RT-PCR reads anew with MiXCR; each CDR3 protein has one entry. Of 500,000 to 600,000 distinct CDR3 sequences in the sample, approximately 12% were seen once. This specimen was PBMCs from blood, taken on the day of vaccination. The source of this sequence is a man aged 50-59 years who received an inactivated influenza vaccine.

DNA for the CDR3: TGTGCCAGTAGTATAGCGCAGAACACTGAAGCTTTCTTT. It encodes CASSIAQNTEAFF. The J gene is TRBJ1-1, the V gene TRBV19; no definite D call. Trimming left V 1 base short and J 1 base short, with 4 bases between. This CDR3 contains 13 residues. The germline V gene has CDR1 LNHDA and CDR2 SQIVND (reference sequence). The whole variable domain, remainder taken from reference TRBV19 and TRBJ1-1, is DGGITQSPKYLFRKEGQNVTLSCEQNLNHDAMYWYRQDPGQGLRLIYYSQIVNDFQKGDIAEGYSVSREKKESFPLTVTSAQKNPTAFYLCASSIAQNTEAFFGQGTRLTVV.